The clone carrying this TCR beta chain was observed once. V lost 1 base and J lost 6; bases outside the gene matches: 14. This CDR3 contains 17 residues. CDR1 is SGHTA and CDR2 is FQGNSA in the germline V gene. Assay used: immunoSEQ multiplex PCR; TCRdb lists only in-frame clones, some missing. This table has tens of thousands of clones, 70% to 85% appearing once. This sample stems from a study of blood T cell repertoires in COVID-19. Overall study: Some COVID-19 samples were acute and others convalescent; all came from the United States, Italy and Spain.

This clonotype was sampled from a man between 65 and 85 years old with acute or convalescent COVID-19. Material: peripheral blood. This chain connects TRBV7-2 to TRBJ1-2; 7 bases fit TRBD1. In nucleotides, the CDR3 is TGTGCCAGCAGCTTAGACCCCTCGACAGGGTATACAAATGGCTACACCTTC. This translates into CASSLDPSTGYTNGYTF.